The source of this TCR beta chain is a study of T-cell reconstitution after alpha-beta-depleted transplantation in children. V was pared by 1 base and J by 5 bases, with 9 bases between. This CDR3 comprises 14 residues. Preparation of the TCRbeta library used unique molecular identifiers. One entry per CDR3 protein results from TCRdb running MiXCR on the PCR reads. The sample includes approximately 190,000 distinct CDR3 sequences, roughly 8.1% of them seen just once. Study-level results: Diversity of TCRbeta at day 60 was high in some patients, arising from surviving recipient T cells and thymic progenitors. At around two months after transplant, the alpha-beta T cells were reportedly derived from several hundred expanded clones that came from non-depleted graft cells. Once a year had passed after transplant, T-cell counts and diversity came mostly from newly produced T cells.

Concerning this clonotype: Its antigen is not known.

The genes are TRBV12-3 or TRBV12-4 and TRBJ2-1, with D perhaps TRBD1 (5 bases). The material was PBMCs, mostly from graft donor cells, obtained 360 days after TCRalphabeta/CD19-depleted stem cell transplant. The sequence came from a male patient between 2 and 9 years old who had a stem cell transplant for acute myeloid leukemia, so the T cells may come from the graft donor. The CDR3 protein is CASSLGGRHNEQFF. Written as DNA, the CDR3 is TGTGCCAGCAGTTTAGGGGGCCGCCACAATGAGCAGTTCTTC.